This entry features one TCR beta chain sequence. Graves' hyperthyroidism without ophthalmopathy progression within 18 months was termed stable. PBMCs came from about 10 ml fresh peripheral blood. This sample is part of a study of T cells in Graves' hyperthyroidism and ophthalmopathy. From germline, CDR1 is MDHEN and CDR2 SYDVKM. Trimming removed 7 bases from V and 4 bases from J; junction bases left unmatched: 3. CDR3 length equals 12 residues. Amplified TCR beta CDR3 regions derived from RNA transcripts. The TCR CDR3 was amplified in a first-round RT-PCR using the HTBI primer set. TCRdb ran MiXCR on the multiplex PCR reads and lists one entry per CDR3 protein. The repertoire holds some 700,000 distinct CDR3 sequences, with 17% as singletons.

The rearrangement links TRBV28 to TRBJ2-5; 7 positions match TRBD2. The receptor comes from a man aged 45 to 65 with Graves' hyperthyroidism. Sequenced material: blood. CDR3 amino acids: CASTTSRETQYF. In nucleotides, the CDR3 is TGTGCCAGCACGACTAGCAGAGAGACCCAGTACTTC.